One and the same sample provided the 25 T cell receptor beta chains below, sequenced in a study of PD-1 blockade in classical Hodgkin lymphoma. Each patient's relapse followed autologous stem cell transplantation, and brentuximab vedotin exposure varied. Profiled with immunoSEQ multiplex PCR; TCRdb holds only in-frame clones, not every one. The sample lists some 17,000 clones; around 76% were seen once. The starting material was peripheral blood mononuclear cells (PBMCs), obtained before the second cycle of nivolumab. These receptors originate from a human donor with classical Hodgkin lymphoma.

The rearrangement joins TRBV5-1 to TRBJ2-1; D remains unclear. Germline CDR1 is SGHRS and CDR2 is YFSETQ. The CDR3 loop spans 12 amino acids. V shed 2 bases and J shed 7 bases, with 7 bases lying between them. In DNA form, the CDR3 reads TGCGCCAGCAGCTTACCCGGAAATGAGCAGTTCTTC. Amino acids: CASSLPGNEQFF.

DNA for the CDR3: TGTGCCAGCAGCTTGGCTGGGGGCAATCAGCCCCAGCATTTT. Protein: CASSLAGGNQPQHF. The chain employs TRBV5-5 and TRBJ1-5; D remains unclear. The germline V and J ends were trimmed by 0 bases and 2 bases, with 6 bases remaining between them. This CDR3 contains 14 residues. Germline assignment: CDR1 SGHKS and CDR2 YYEKEE (reference sequence).

The V gene is TRBV7-9, the J gene TRBJ1-2; D gene unclear. CDR3 size: 13 residues. The germline V gene encodes CDR1 SEHNR and CDR2 FQNEAQ (reference sequence). Trimming removed 5 bases at V and 6 bases at J, with 13 bases between. In DNA form, the CDR3 reads TGTGCCAGCAGCCTACGAGGCCCCCATGGCTACACCTTC. Translating it yields CASSLRGPHGYTF.

A word on this clone: The sample holds other DNA sequences that translate to the same CDR3. The chain is built from TRBV7-2 and TRBJ2-3; D uncertain. CDR3 length equals 14 residues. Germline-derived CDR1 and CDR2 are SGHTA and FQGNSA. Trimming left V 1 base short and J 0 bases short, with 5 bases between. CDR3 amino acids: CASSLGPSTDTQYF. The CDR3 DNA sequence: TGTGCCAGCAGCTTAGGACCTAGCACAGATACGCAGTATTTT.

V is TRBV5-6 and J is TRBJ2-2; D gene unclear. Germline V gene sequence: CDR1 SGHDT, CDR2 YYEEEE. With 3 bases removed from V and 6 bases from J, the gap between germline ends came to 3 bases. This CDR3 has 11 amino acids. The CDR3 reads CASSYSGELFF. CDR3 sequence (DNA): TGTGCCAGCAGCTATTCCGGGGAGCTGTTTTTT.

This clone appeared a single time. This sequence joins TRBV5-5 and TRBJ2-1, with TRBD1 matching 8 bases. Germline-derived CDR1 and CDR2 are SGHKS and YYEKEE (reference sequence). The CDR3 is made up of 14 amino acids. V shed 9 bases, J shed 1 base, and the junction held 6 bases outside the gene matches. Here the CDR3 reads CATVGTGSYNEQFF. In DNA, the CDR3 is TGTGCCACGGTCGGGACAGGATCCTACAATGAGCAGTTCTTC.

This rearrangement joins TRBV19 to TRBJ2-6, with 7 positions matching TRBD1. V was clipped by 7 bases and J by 0 bases; unmatched bases: 15. The CDR3 sequence is 19 residues long. Germline-derived CDR1 and CDR2 are LNHDA and SQIVND (reference sequence). In DNA form, the CDR3 reads TGTGCCAGTACCCCGACCTGGACAGGCCGGATCTCTGGGGCCAACGTCCTGACTTTC. This gives the protein CASTPTWTGRISGANVLTF.

This chain links TRBV7-2 with TRBJ2-1; 8 bases match TRBD1. The CDR3 covers 15 residues. V dropped 1 base and J dropped 4; count of bases not matched to a gene: 3. Germline-derived CDR1 and CDR2 are SGHTA and FQGNSA. DNA for the CDR3: TGTGCCAGCAGCTTAGGGACAGGGACTTACAATGAGCAGTTCTTC. It codes for CASSLGTGTYNEQFF.

This clone came up once. This chain links TRBV13 with TRBJ1-1; the match to TRBD1 covers 8 bases. The junction had 10 bases not matched to a gene; V was cut back by 9 bases and J by 7 bases. The length of the CDR3 is 13 residues. Germline-derived CDR1 and CDR2 are PRHDT and FYEKMQ (reference sequence). The CDR3 reads CASKSRTGFEAFF. CDR3 in DNA: TGTGCCAGTAAATCGCGGACAGGGTTTGAAGCTTTCTTT.

The V call is TRBV9, the J call TRBJ1-6, with a tentative D call TRBD1 (5 bases). Trimming cost V 4 bases and J 9 bases, with 17 bases left between them. The CDR3 covers 15 residues. Germline values: CDR1 SGDLS, CDR2 YYNGEE. The CDR3 protein is CASSLEGSRASPLHF. For the CDR3, the DNA is TGTGCCAGCAGCCTAGAAGGGAGCAGGGCTTCACCCCTCCACTTT.

J is TRBJ2-7 and V is TRBV2; the D is unclear. The CDR3 is 12 amino acids. Germline CDR1 reads SNHLY; CDR2 reads FYNNEI. V shed 4 bases and J shed 2 bases, with 6 bases lying between them. In DNA, the CDR3 is TGTGCCAGCAGTGTGGGCCCCTACGAGCAGTACTTC. Encoded protein: CASSVGPYEQYF. Drawing the rest from reference TRBV2 and TRBJ2-7, the complete variable domain is EPEVTQTPSHQVTQMGQEVILRCVPISNHLYFYWYRQILGQKVEFLVSFYNNEISEKSEIFDDQFSVERPDGSNFTLKIRSTKLEDSAMYFCASSVGPYEQYFGPGTRLTVT.

This clone showed up just a few times. The genes are TRBV7-2 and TRBJ1-2; the D is unclear. The germline CDR1 and CDR2 sequences are SGHTA and FQGNSA. The CDR3 covers 14 residues. Trimming shortened V by 5 bases and J by 8 bases, and 18 bases separated the two germline ends. This chain's CDR3 is CASSLGSTSEGYTF. CDR3 DNA: TGTGCCAGCAGCCTGGGTAGCACTTCTGAGGGCTACACCTTC.

The sample holds a few counts of this clone. The gene calls are TRBV6-4 and TRBJ1-1; a weak D match, TRBD1 (5 bases). The germline V gene has CDR1 MRHNA and CDR2 SNTAGT. The CDR3 spans 14 residues. V lost 4 bases, J lost 5 bases, and 14 bases lay in between. The CDR3 nucleotides are TGTGCCAGCAGTGCCCAGGGAGAGGGTACTGAAGCTTTCTTT. This codes for CASSAQGEGTEAFF.

The rearrangement joins TRBV9 to TRBJ1-6; TRBD1 might be the D (5 bases). From germline, CDR1 is SGDLS and CDR2 YYNGEE. V gave up 2 bases and J gave up 3 bases, with 18 bases separating them. The CDR3 consists of 18 residues. CDR3 region: CASSVRPREGNYNSPLHF. In DNA, the CDR3 is TGTGCCAGCAGCGTTCGACCCCGGGAGGGGAACTATAATTCACCCCTCCACTTT.

V and J are TRBV9 and TRBJ2-3; D ambiguous. The V gene's germline CDR1 is SGDLS and CDR2 YYNGEE. CDR3 length: 15 residues. V was clipped by 0 bases and J by 3 bases, with 11 bases between them. CDR3 residues: CASSVADPRTDTQYF. The DNA of the CDR3 is TGTGCCAGCAGCGTAGCAGACCCAAGGACAGATACGCAGTATTTT. Complete variable domain (other parts from reference TRBV9 and TRBJ2-3): DSGVTQTPKHLITATGQRVTLRCSPRSGDLSVYWYQQSLDQGLQFLIQYYNGEERAKGNILERFSAQQFPDLHSELNLSSLELGDSALYFCASSVADPRTDTQYFGPGTRLTVL.

Points on this clone: The germline gene is not matched at one end of the junction; a read error may be the cause. This CDR3 is also generated by other DNA sequences in the sample. J is TRBJ1-1 and V is TRBV7-9; D remains ambiguous. Germline CDR1 and CDR2: SEHNR and FQNEAQ (reference sequence). The CDR3 runs 18 residues. The CDR3 protein is CASSPQRREDHVNTEAFF. The CDR3 nucleotides are TGTGCCAGCAGCCCTCAGAGGAGGGAAGACCACGTCAACACTGAGGCTTTCTTT.

The CDR3 coding sequence is TGTGCCAGCACCCGGGACGTAGTTGCCTACGAGCAGTACTTC. Its translation: CASTRDVVAYEQYF. The V and J genes are TRBV2 and TRBJ2-7; D tentatively reads TRBD1 or TRBD2 (5 bases each). Germline V gives CDR1 SNHLY, CDR2 FYNNEI. The V end was cut by 7 bases, the J end by 2 bases, with 15 bases between. The CDR3 spans 14 residues.

This sequence joins TRBV11-2 and TRBJ1-2; D gene unclear. The CDR3 is made up of 14 amino acids. V lost 4 bases and J lost 6, with 15 bases in between. Germline V CDR1 and CDR2: SGHAT, FQNNGV. CDR3 in DNA: TGTGCCAGCAGCTCCCTTCGGTCCTCGGATGGCTACACCTTC. Translating gives CASSSLRSSDGYTF. The variable domain in full, completed from reference TRBV11-2 and TRBJ1-2, reads EAGVAQSPRYKIIEKRQSVAFWCNPISGHATLYWYQQILGQGPKLLIQFQNNGVVDDSQLPKDRFSAERLKGVDSTLKIQPAKLEDSAVYLCASSSLRSSDGYTFGSGTRLTVV.

The chain employs TRBV1 and TRBJ1-2; the D call of TRBD1 is as the table states it, not checked on the DNA. TRBV1 is assigned pseudogene status. CDR3 length: 16 residues. CDR3 bases: TGCACCAGCAGCCAAGAGGGGACAGGGGCGGACTATGGCTACACCTTC. Translating gives CTSSQEGTGADYGYTF.

In DNA, the CDR3 is TGTGCCAGCAGTCCTTCCAACCGGGCTTTCTTT. Translated: CASSPSNRAFF. This chain links TRBV28 with TRBJ1-1; no clear D gene. The CDR3 covers 11 residues. Trimming took off 5 bases at V and 11 bases at J, with 12 bases between the two ends. Germline CDR1 and CDR2: MDHEN and SYDVKM.

The chain links TRBV2 to TRBJ1-4; TRBD1 aligns across 10 bases. With V trimmed by 6 bases and J by 1 base, 5 bases remained unmatched. Per germline, CDR1 SNHLY and CDR2 FYNNEI. The CDR3 runs to 16 residues. CDR3 residues: CASRRTGGQTNEKLFF. The CDR3 DNA is TGTGCCAGCAGGAGGACAGGGGGGCAAACTAATGAAAAACTGTTTTTT.

The J gene is TRBJ2-1, the V gene TRBV2; no reliable D call. V dropped 8 bases and J dropped 9 bases, with 35 bases sitting between them. The CDR3 totals 19 residues. Per the germline V gene, CDR1 is SNHLY and CDR2 is FYNNEI. The CDR3 nucleotides read TGTGCCAGCCTCAAAGAGGTACTTTTAGTCTCCCTCAAAACCAGTGAGCAGTTCTTC. Translated: CASLKEVLLVSLKTSEQFF.

The V and J genes are TRBV6-4 and TRBJ2-3; a possible D gene is TRBD2 (6 bases). Trimming removed 3 bases from V and 5 bases from J, with 12 bases in between. The CDR3 loop spans 14 amino acids. In germline, CDR1 is MRHNA, CDR2 SNTAGT. CDR3 region: CASSEGGDLDTQYF. The CDR3 region has the DNA TGTGCCAGCAGTGAGGGCGGGGACCTAGATACGCAGTATTTT.

The rearrangement links TRBV7-7 to TRBJ2-7, with D possibly TRBD1 on 7 matching bases. V was trimmed by 2 bases and J by 2 bases, leaving 13 bases between them. CDR1 and CDR2 (germline): SSHAT, FNYEAQ (reference sequence). The CDR3 loop spans 15 amino acids. The CDR3 spells CASSLMAGGTYEQYF. CDR3 bases: TGTGCCAGCAGCTTAATGGCAGGGGGGACCTACGAGCAGTACTTC.

V is TRBV27 and J is TRBJ1-2; no clear D. Trimming cost V 6 bases and J 3 bases, with 11 bases left between them. This CDR3 has 13 residues. Per germline, CDR1 MNHEY and CDR2 SMNVEV (reference sequence). The DNA for the CDR3 is TGTGCCAGCAGGCTCGATGGAGACTATGGCTACACCTTC. This translates into CASRLDGDYGYTF.